This TCR beta chain was recorded in a study of B cell selection in AIRE deficiency. As regards this clone: Antigen: not known.

Repertoires were generated with immunoSEQ multiplex PCR, while TCRdb's copy carries only in-frame clones and drops some. The repertoire holds 20,000 to 25,000 clones, with about nine tenths as singletons. Regulatory T cells were sorted as CD4+CD25hiCD127low/negative cells. Study-level points and caveats: Patient Tconv cells held 25% to 35% of Treg sequences shared by healthy donors.

Germline V gives CDR1 MGHRA, CDR2 YSYEKL. V gave up 1 base and J gave up 0 bases; unmatched junction bases: 7. The CDR3 is 18 amino acids. Sequenced sample: CD4+CD25+ Tregs sorted from PBMCs. This rearrangement joins TRBV4-1 to TRBJ2-7; 12 nucleotides match TRBD2. The source of this sequence is a human donor in good health. In DNA form, the CDR3 reads TGCGCCAGCAGCCAAGTAGCGCTAGCGGGGGGGCCCTCCTACGAGCAGTACTTC. This translates into CASSQVALAGGPSYEQYF.